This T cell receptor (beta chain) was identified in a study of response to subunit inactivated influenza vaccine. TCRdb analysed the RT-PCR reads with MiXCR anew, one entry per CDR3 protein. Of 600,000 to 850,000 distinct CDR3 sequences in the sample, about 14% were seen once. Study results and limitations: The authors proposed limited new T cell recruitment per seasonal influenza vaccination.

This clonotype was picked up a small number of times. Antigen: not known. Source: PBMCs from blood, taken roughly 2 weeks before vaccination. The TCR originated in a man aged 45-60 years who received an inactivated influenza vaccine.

The chain's CDR3 is CAWSVGLAGNTIYF. The CDR3 region has the DNA TGTGCCTGGAGTGTAGGGCTAGCTGGAAACACCATATATTTT. The chain links TRBV30 to TRBJ1-3; D is unclear. The V end was cut by 0 bases, the J end by 2 bases, with 8 bases between. This CDR3 contains 14 residues. The germline V gene encodes CDR1 GTSNPN and CDR2 SVGIG (reference sequence).